Listed here are 31 T cell receptor beta chains from one sample, sequenced in a study of T cells in localized non-small cell lung cancer. The data were produced by immunoSEQ multiplex PCR, yet TCRdb's version contains in-frame clones alone and is incomplete. The table lists roughly 7,300 clones, about 90% of them singletons. The specimen was peripheral blood mononuclear cells, collected before any cancer treatment. These TCRs come from a male donor aged 60 or over with stage II lung adenocarcinoma.

V is TRBV18 and J is TRBJ1-4; TRBD1 is a possible D gene (6 bases). CDR1 KGHSH and CDR2 LQKENI come from the germline V gene. V gave up 6 bases and J gave up 0 bases, with 8 bases separating them. The CDR3 runs to 14 residues. In DNA, the CDR3 is TGTGCCAGCTCCCAGGGGACAACTAATGAAAAACTGTTTTTT. Residues: CASSQGTTNEKLFF.

This chain joins TRBV9 and TRBJ2-3, with TRBD2 matching over 14 bases. The CDR3 is 17 amino acids. With 2 bases clipped from V and 2 bases from J, the junction kept 4 bases outside the gene matches. The germline CDR1 and CDR2 sequences are SGDLS and YYNGEE. CDR3 sequence (DNA): TGTGCCAGCAGCGTTCAGACTAGCGGGGGGGCCACAGATACGCAGTATTTT. Encoded protein: CASSVQTSGGATDTQYF.

This chain connects TRBV10-1 to TRBJ1-3; D uncertain. V was pared by 4 bases and J by 0 bases, with 10 bases between. The CDR3 extends over 15 amino acids. CDR1 WNHNN and CDR2 SYGVQD come from the germline V gene (reference sequence). CDR3 DNA: TGCGCCAGCAGTGGAGGGTCCAGCTCTGGAAACACCATATATTTT. It translates to CASSGGSSSGNTIYF.

This chain uses TRBV7-8 with TRBJ2-1; D assignment may be TRBD1 or TRBD2 (6 bases each). The ends were cut back, 5 bases at V and 6 bases at J, with 8 bases in the middle. The CDR3 is 12 amino acids. The V gene's germline CDR1 is SGHVS and CDR2 FQNEAQ. For the CDR3, the DNA is TGTGCCAGCAGCGGAGGGGGCAATGAGCAGTTCTTC. Translating gives CASSGGGNEQFF.

This sequence joins TRBV6-5 and TRBJ2-3, with D possibly TRBD2 on 6 matching bases. V was cut by 8 bases and J by 2 bases, with 8 bases left in between. Germline CDR1 and CDR2: MNHEY and SVGAGI. The CDR3 is 12 residues long. Here the CDR3 reads CASGGNTDTQYF. The CDR3 DNA follows: TGTGCCAGCGGGGGGAACACAGATACGCAGTATTTT.

The chain combines TRBV28 with TRBJ2-7; no clear D gene. This CDR3 has 14 residues. Trimming cost V 6 bases and J 3 bases, with 15 bases left between them. The germline V gene encodes CDR1 MDHEN and CDR2 SYDVKM. The chain's CDR3 is CASSVLDTYYEQYF. CDR3 nucleotides: TGTGCCAGCAGCGTCTTAGACACCTACTACGAGCAGTACTTC.

This clone was recorded once. This rearrangement joins TRBV18 to TRBJ1-2; 7 nucleotides match TRBD1. The CDR3 is 16 amino acids. Germline CDR1 KGHSH, CDR2 LQKENI. Trimming cost V 1 base and J 1 base; bases outside gene matches: 6. CDR3 DNA sequence: TGTGCCAGCTCACCACGGGACAGATCAATTAACTATGGCTACACCTTC. It specifies CASSPRDRSINYGYTF. Combining the CDR3 with reference TRBV18 and TRBJ1-2 gives the whole variable domain NAGVMQNPRHLVRRRGQEARLRCSPMKGHSHVYWYRQLPEEGLKFMVYLQKENIIDESGMPKERFSAEFPKEGPSILRIQQVVRGDSAAYFCASSPRDRSINYGYTFGSGTRLTVV.

The V gene is TRBV9, the J gene TRBJ1-2; 7 positions match TRBD1. Per the germline V gene, CDR1 is SGDLS and CDR2 is YYNGEE. V trimming: 4 bases; J trimming: 4 bases; junction bases outside the gene matches: 10. The CDR3 has 15 residues. The chain's CDR3 is CASSPRDSPPYGYTF. The DNA for the CDR3 is TGTGCCAGCAGCCCACGGGACAGTCCCCCCTATGGCTACACCTTC.

The chain is built from TRBV10-2 and TRBJ1-5; TRBD1 is a possible D gene (5 bases). Germline V gives CDR1 WSHSY, CDR2 SAAADI. This CDR3 region has 15 residues. With 6 bases removed from V and 6 bases from J, the gap between germline ends came to 18 bases. The CDR3: CASRLGSGYGQPQHF. The CDR3, as DNA: TGCGCCAGCAGACTCGGTTCAGGGTACGGTCAGCCCCAGCATTTT.

The chain is built from TRBV30 and TRBJ1-1; no firm D call. CDR1 is GTSNPN and CDR2 is SVGIG in the germline V gene (reference sequence). Trimming pared 0 bases from V and 11 bases from J, leaving 16 bases between. The CDR3 length is 13 residues. The CDR3 DNA reads as TGTGCCTGGAGTGTACCTTTAGTGGATAGGGCTTTCTTT. It specifies CAWSVPLVDRAFF.

The chain recombines TRBV9 with TRBJ2-1; D gene uncertain. CDR1 and CDR2 (germline): SGDLS, YYNGEE. Deletions cut 1 base from V and 15 bases from J, with 11 bases between. The CDR3 runs to 11 residues. DNA for the CDR3: TGTGCCAGCAGCGTATTATCCGCCCTGTTCTTC. The encoded protein is CASSVLSALFF.

The V gene is TRBV2, the J gene TRBJ2-5; no reliable D call. V was cut by 1 base and J by 5 bases, with 5 bases left in between. This CDR3 has 12 amino acids. Germline assignment: CDR1 SNHLY and CDR2 FYNNEI. The CDR3 loop is CASSEGFETQYF. CDR3 nucleotide sequence: TGTGCCAGCAGTGAAGGGTTTGAGACCCAGTACTTC.

The chain is built from TRBV19 and TRBJ2-3, with 8 bases identical to TRBD1. With V trimmed by 7 bases and J by 2 bases, 11 bases remained unmatched. Germline V lookup: CDR1 LNHDA, CDR2 SQIVND (reference sequence). This CDR3 has 16 residues. In DNA form, the CDR3 reads TGTGCCAGTACCTCCCAGGGGGCCCTCCTCACAGATACGCAGTATTTT. Encoded protein: CASTSQGALLTDTQYF.

The V and J genes are TRBV2 and TRBJ1-1; D gene uncertain. The V end was cut by 5 bases, the J end by 7 bases, with 11 bases between. The CDR3 covers 12 residues. Germline CDR1 reads SNHLY; CDR2 reads FYNNEI. The CDR3 DNA follows: TGTGCCAGCAGTCCCTGGGGAGGTGAAGCTTTCTTT. Its protein is CASSPWGGEAFF. Full variable domain (missing parts from reference TRBV2 and TRBJ1-1): EPEVTQTPSHQVTQMGQEVILRCVPISNHLYFYWYRQILGQKVEFLVSFYNNEISEKSEIFDDQFSVERPDGSNFTLKIRSTKLEDSAMYFCASSPWGGEAFFGQGTRLTVV.

The rearrangement links TRBV5-1 to TRBJ1-1, with 8 bases that match TRBD1. The V gene end was trimmed by 4 bases and the J gene end by 4 bases; junction bases not matched to a gene: 9. From germline, CDR1 is SGHRS and CDR2 YFSETQ. The CDR3 sequence is 15 residues long. The CDR3 loop reads CASSPGQGISTEAFF. In nucleotides, the CDR3 is TGCGCCAGCAGCCCCGGACAGGGAATAAGCACTGAAGCTTTCTTT.

The chain carries TRBV19 and TRBJ2-7; D gene ambiguous. V lost 2 bases and J 4 bases, leaving 9 bases between the germline ends. The germline V gene has CDR1 LNHDA and CDR2 SQIVND (reference sequence). The CDR3 has 13 residues. CDR3 DNA sequence: TGTGCCAGTAGTATAAGAAACAGATACGAGCAGTACTTC. Its translation: CASSIRNRYEQYF.

This sequence joins TRBV7-9 and TRBJ1-2, with D perhaps matching TRBD1 (5 bases). The length of the CDR3 is 14 residues. Looked up from germline, CDR1 is SEHNR and CDR2 is FQNEAQ (reference sequence). The V end was cut by 5 bases, the J end by 7 bases, with 17 bases between. The CDR3 here is CASSLRDGVPGYTF. DNA of the CDR3: TGTGCCAGCAGCCTAAGGGACGGAGTACCTGGCTACACCTTC.

The V gene is TRBV2, the J gene TRBJ2-6, with 7 bases lining up with TRBD2. The V and J ends lost 11 bases and 2 bases, in that order; junction bases with no gene match: 3. Germline CDR1 SNHLY, CDR2 FYNNEI. The CDR3 runs to 13 residues. The CDR3 sequence is CAGGRAGANVLTF. CDR3 DNA sequence: TGTGCCGGTGGGAGGGCTGGGGCCAACGTCCTGACTTTC.

This clone was counted once. The CDR3 DNA follows: TGCGCCAGCAGCCAGGAAGACCTGACCACTGAAGCTTTCTTT. Its protein product is CASSQEDLTTEAFF. The chain joins TRBV4-3 to TRBJ1-1; D is ambiguous. V lost 3 bases and J lost 4, with 12 bases in between. Per germline, CDR1 LGHNA and CDR2 YSLEER. This CDR3 comprises 14 residues.

The V and J genes are TRBV10-1 and TRBJ2-3; D might be TRBD1 or TRBD2, each matching 6 bases. Trimming removed 2 bases at V and 9 bases at J, with 15 bases between. Germline V gene sequence: CDR1 WNHNN, CDR2 SYGVQD (reference sequence). The CDR3 extends over 14 amino acids. CDR3 sequence reads: CASSELAGQSTQYF. CDR3 DNA: TGCGCCAGCAGTGAGCTTGCGGGACAATCGACGCAGTATTTT.

This clone has more than one count but fewer than ten. This chain connects TRBV18 to TRBJ1-6; D remains ambiguous. The CDR3 is 15 amino acids. Germline V gene lookup returns CDR1 KGHSH and CDR2 LQKENI. Trimming stripped 1 base from V and 0 bases from J, with 4 bases between. The CDR3 DNA is TGTGCCAGCTCACCACAGAGCTCCTATAATTCACCCCTCCACTTT. This encodes CASSPQSSYNSPLHF.

The rearrangement uses TRBV5-8 and TRBJ2-1, with D possibly matching TRBD2 (5 bases). Germline assignment: CDR1 SGHTS and CDR2 YDEGEE. V was cut by 2 bases and J by 6 bases, with 12 bases left in between. The CDR3 sequence is 14 residues long. CDR3 amino acids: CASSFYRGFNEQFF. CDR3 bases: TGTGCCAGCAGCTTTTATCGGGGTTTCAATGAGCAGTTCTTC.

This chain connects TRBV14 to TRBJ2-2; a weak D match, TRBD1 (5 bases). Trimming stripped 2 bases from V and 2 bases from J, with 9 bases between. The CDR3 covers 15 residues. Germline V CDR1 and CDR2: SGHDN, FVKESK. CDR3 in DNA: TGTGCCAGCAGCCAACGGACACCTAACACCGGGGAGCTGTTTTTT. Its translation is CASSQRTPNTGELFF. The full variable domain, in which reference TRBV14 and TRBJ2-2 provide the parts outside the CDR3, is EAGVTQFPSHSVIEKGQTVTLRCDPISGHDNLYWYRRVMGKEIKFLLHFVKESKQDESGMPNNRFLAERTGGTYSTLKVQPAELEDSGVYFCASSQRTPNTGELFFGEGSRLTVL.

This clone occurred once. This CDR3 is CASSQDPGTPSYEQYF. The CDR3, as DNA: TGCGCCAGCAGCCAAGACCCCGGGACTCCCTCCTACGAGCAGTACTTC. This chain connects TRBV4-3 to TRBJ2-7, with D perhaps TRBD2 (6 bases). The CDR3 contains 16 residues. With 0 bases removed from V and 0 bases from J, the gap between germline ends came to 12 bases. The germline V gene encodes CDR1 LGHNA and CDR2 YSLEER.

The chain couples TRBV9 to TRBJ2-1; 7 bases align to TRBD2. The CDR3 sequence is 17 residues long. V was clipped by 2 bases and J by 1 base; unmatched bases: 9. CDR1 and CDR2 from the germline V gene are SGDLS and YYNGEE. The CDR3 coding sequence is TGTGCCAGCAGCGTCCTTGGGACTACCCCGTCCTACAATGAGCAGTTCTTC. Translating it yields CASSVLGTTPSYNEQFF.

This rearrangement joins TRBV6-6 to TRBJ1-1, with 11 nucleotides matching TRBD1. With 6 bases clipped from V and 0 bases from J, the junction kept 6 bases outside the gene matches. The CDR3 contains 16 residues. Germline values: CDR1 MNHNY, CDR2 SVGAGI (reference sequence). The DNA of the CDR3 is TGTGCCAGCAGCCGGGACAGGGGGGCCCTGAACACTGAAGCTTTCTTT. Translating gives CASSRDRGALNTEAFF.

The chain links TRBV19 to TRBJ1-5, with a tentative D call TRBD1 (6 bases). Trimming removed 1 base at V and 3 bases at J, with 22 bases between. The CDR3 is 19 amino acids. Germline values: CDR1 LNHDA, CDR2 SQIVND (reference sequence). For the CDR3, the DNA is TGTGCCAGTAGTATAGCCGCGGGGGGCCTGGTTGAGATCAATCAGCCCCAGCATTTT. Amino acids: CASSIAAGGLVEINQPQHF.

This clone was recorded a few times. V and J are TRBV9 and TRBJ2-1; possible D gene TRBD2, 7 bases. Germline-derived CDR1 and CDR2 are SGDLS and YYNGEE. The CDR3 is 16 residues long. V lost 1 base, J lost 6 bases, and 17 bases lay in between. CDR3 sequence reads: CASSVRGREGVNEQFF. CDR3 DNA: TGTGCCAGCAGCGTAAGGGGCAGGGAGGGGGTCAATGAGCAGTTCTTC.

DNA for the CDR3: TGCAGCGTTGCCCATCAGGGACAGCCCCAGCATTTT. Amino acid sequence: CSVAHQGQPQHF. This chain links TRBV29-1 with TRBJ1-5, with D tentatively TRBD1 (5 bases). Trimming cost V 4 bases and J 7 bases, with 11 bases left between them. Germline-derived CDR1 and CDR2 are SQVTM and ANQGSEA. The CDR3 consists of 12 residues. The whole variable domain, remainder taken from reference TRBV29-1 and TRBJ1-5, is SAVISQKPSRDICQRGTSLTIQCQVDSQVTMMFWYRQQPGQSLTLIATANQGSEATYESGFVIDKFPISRPNLTFSTLTVSNMSPEDSSIYLCSVAHQGQPQHFGDGTRLSIL.

The CDR3: CASSESGLAGGSIVGELFF. The CDR3 DNA sequence: TGTGCCAGCAGTGAATCGGGACTAGCGGGGGGATCCATCGTAGGGGAGCTGTTTTTT. This sequence joins TRBV6-1 and TRBJ2-2; 15 bases agree with TRBD2. Trimming cost V 2 bases and J 8 bases; bases outside gene matches: 12. The length of the CDR3 is 19 residues. Germline assignment: CDR1 MNHNS and CDR2 SASEGT.

The rearrangement links TRBV21-1 to TRBJ1-1. TRBV21-1 is a documented pseudogene. The CDR3 spans 13 residues. CDR3 DNA sequence: TGTGCCAGCAGCTCCAGGTGGAGCACTGAAGCTTTCTTT. Translation: CASSSRWSTEAFF.